The rows below give T cell receptor beta chains drawn from one sample of a study of T cell repertoires in cytomegalovirus infection. TCRdb reanalysed the reads using MiXCR and keeps one entry per CDR3 protein. The sample consists of 400,000 to 550,000 distinct CDR3 sequences, approximately 10% of them appearing once. Sequenced material: PBMCs. These receptors were collected from a human donor in good health (CMV status not recorded). Some clones in this sample may be carry-over from other donors' samples. Each CDR3 is given with its conserved first and last residue. Fields, in order: clone size, V gene, J gene, D gene, CDR3 protein, CDR3 DNA. The D gene is left open where the match is weak. For some rows the clone size is stated as once, few or many, or as a class when expanded; others skip it.

>many|TRBV19|TRBJ1-2|TRBD1
CASSSDMGRTGKYGYTF
TGTGCCAGTAGTTCCGATATGGGACGGACAGGGAAATATGGCTACACCTTC
>many|TRBV7-6|TRBJ2-7|TRBD1
CASSLGDRGTYEQYF
TGTGCCAGCAGCTTGGGGGACAGGGGGACCTACGAGCAGTACTTC
>many|TRBV14|TRBJ2-3|.
CASSQDLTFLLTDTQYF
TGTGCCAGCAGCCAAGATCTCACTTTCCTTCTCACAGATACGCAGTATTTT
>.|TRBV3-1|TRBJ1-5|TRBD1
CTSSQSLTRGSRVNQPQHF
TGTACCAGCAGCCAAAGTCTGACCAGGGGGTCCAGGGTCAATCAGCCCCAGCATTTT
>.|TRBV5-4|TRBJ2-1|.
CASSNPGDNEQFF
TGTGCCAGCAGCAACCCCGGGGACAATGAGCAGTTCTTC
>.|TRBV29-1|TRBJ2-1|TRBD1
CSVLTGGSLAVYSYNEQFF
TGCAGCGTACTAACAGGGGGATCTCTTGCCGTATACTCCTACAATGAGCAGTTCTTC
>.|TRBV20-1|TRBJ2-7|.
CSAREYYEQYF
TGCAGTGCTAGAGAATACTACGAGCAGTACTTC
>.|TRBV12-3/TRBV12-4|TRBJ1-5|.
CASSLEGFNQPQHF
TGTGCCAGCAGTTTGGAAGGATTTAATCAGCCCCAGCATTTT
>few|TRBV20-1|TRBJ1-1|TRBD1
CSAGQGFTEAFF
TGCAGTGCTGGACAGGGTTTCACTGAAGCTTTCTTT
>many|TRBV6-2/TRBV6-3|TRBJ1-6|.
CASGLQGQSGNSPLHF
TGTGCCAGCGGACTACAGGGCCAGAGTGGTAATTCACCCCTCCACTTT
>.|TRBV11-1|TRBJ2-7|TRBD1
CASSHGAGGGYEQYF
TGTGCCAGCAGCCACGGGGCAGGGGGTGGTTACGAGCAGTACTTC
>.|TRBV14|TRBJ2-2|.
CASSQRYRANTGELFF
TGTGCCAGCAGCCAGAGATACAGGGCGAACACCGGGGAGCTGTTTTTT
>few|TRBV28|TRBJ2-6|TRBD2
CASSWTSGPFVLTF
TGTGCCAGCAGCTGGACTAGCGGGCCCTTCGTCCTGACTTTC
>.|TRBV5-4|TRBJ2-7|.
CASSSDGNSYEQYF
TGTGCCAGCAGCTCTGACGGTAACTCCTACGAGCAGTACTTC
>many|TRBV7-9|TRBJ2-6|TRBD1
CASSTDRAPGANVLTF
TGTGCCAGCAGCACGGACAGGGCCCCTGGGGCCAACGTCCTGACTTTC
>.|TRBV7-9|TRBJ2-1|.
CASSSIKRANINEQFF
TGTGCCAGCAGCTCTATAAAGCGGGCGAATATCAATGAGCAGTTCTTC
>many|TRBV5-8|TRBJ1-5|TRBD1
CASSASGTGRTNGNQPQHF
TGTGCCAGCAGCGCGTCCGGGACAGGGAGGACTAACGGCAATCAGCCCCAGCATTTT
>many|TRBV10-2|TRBJ1-5|.
CASSEIRSQPQHF
TGCGCCAGCAGTGAGATTAGGAGTCAGCCCCAGCATTTT
>many|TRBV12-3/TRBV12-4|TRBJ1-1|.
CASSVLGTEAFF
TGTGCCAGCAGCGTTCTCGGCACTGAAGCTTTCTTT